Given below is one TCR beta chain in context. What it recognizes is unknown. Possible read error: a much larger clone is one base away. The length of the CDR3 is 12 residues. Looked up from germline, CDR1 is PRHDT and CDR2 is FYEKMQ (reference sequence). Trimming removed 3 bases at V and 5 bases at J, with 8 bases between. The data stem from a study of regulatory T cells in long-lasting Graves disease. CDR3 regions were amplified by Arm-PCR using iRepertoire HTBI primers to build TCR beta libraries. TCRdb re-derived calls from the multiplex PCR reads in MiXCR, one entry per CDR3 protein. The repertoire consists of 400,000 to 500,000 distinct CDR3 sequences, with about 22% occurring once and the leading ten covering over 6%. Findings and caveats of the study: Authors noted too few samples as a limitation. Persistent Graves' patients showed a TCR diversity that was lower than that of newly diagnosed ones. TRBV28, TRBJ1-2 and TRBJ2-5 were segments that persistent disease favored.

Regarding time point: persistent/refractory GD, antithyroid drugs over 5 years with positive TRAb. PBMC RNA was the source of the TCR library. Patients were from an endocrinology department in Xi'an, China. The source material was peripheral blood mononuclear cells (PBMCs), sampled when the disease was refractory, from a patient treated with antithyroid drugs. The rearrangement links TRBV13 to TRBJ2-7, with D perhaps matching TRBD1 (6 bases). The receptor's source is a female donor with Graves disease. The CDR3, as DNA: TGTGCCAGCAGCTTCCAGGGGAACGAGCAGTACTTC. Protein product: CASSFQGNEQYF.